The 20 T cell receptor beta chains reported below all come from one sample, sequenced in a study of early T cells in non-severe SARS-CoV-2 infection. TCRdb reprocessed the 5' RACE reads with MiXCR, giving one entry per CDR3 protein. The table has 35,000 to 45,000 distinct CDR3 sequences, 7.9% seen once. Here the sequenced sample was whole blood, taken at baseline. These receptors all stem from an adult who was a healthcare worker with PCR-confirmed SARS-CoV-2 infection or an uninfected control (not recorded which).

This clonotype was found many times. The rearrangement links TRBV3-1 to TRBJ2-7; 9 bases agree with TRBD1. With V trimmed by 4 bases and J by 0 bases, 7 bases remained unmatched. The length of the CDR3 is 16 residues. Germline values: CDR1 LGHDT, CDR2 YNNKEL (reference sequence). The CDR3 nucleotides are TGTGCCAGCAGCCGGAGCGGGACAGGGAGCTCCTACGAGCAGTACTTC. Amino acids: CASSRSGTGSSYEQYF.

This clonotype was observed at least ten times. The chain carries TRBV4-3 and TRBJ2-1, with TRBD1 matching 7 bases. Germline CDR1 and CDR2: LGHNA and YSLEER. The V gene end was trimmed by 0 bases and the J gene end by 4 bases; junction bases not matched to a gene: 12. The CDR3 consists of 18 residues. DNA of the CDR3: TGCGCCAGCAGCCAAGAAATTCTCGGGACAGCACCGTACAATGAGCAGTTCTTC. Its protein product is CASSQEILGTAPYNEQFF.

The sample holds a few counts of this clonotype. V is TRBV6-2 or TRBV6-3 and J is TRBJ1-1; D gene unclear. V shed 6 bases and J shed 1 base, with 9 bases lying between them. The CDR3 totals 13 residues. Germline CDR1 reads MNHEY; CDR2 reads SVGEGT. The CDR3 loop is CASRYDGNTEAFF. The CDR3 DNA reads TGTGCCAGCAGATACGACGGGAACACTGAAGCTTTCTTT.

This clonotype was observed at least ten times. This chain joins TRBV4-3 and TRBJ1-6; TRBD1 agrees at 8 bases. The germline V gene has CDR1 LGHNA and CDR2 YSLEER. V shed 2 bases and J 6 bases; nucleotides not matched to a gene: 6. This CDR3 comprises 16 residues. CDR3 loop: CASSQIQGAGNSPLHF. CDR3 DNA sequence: TGCGCCAGCAGCCAAATTCAGGGGGCCGGTAATTCACCCCTCCACTTT.

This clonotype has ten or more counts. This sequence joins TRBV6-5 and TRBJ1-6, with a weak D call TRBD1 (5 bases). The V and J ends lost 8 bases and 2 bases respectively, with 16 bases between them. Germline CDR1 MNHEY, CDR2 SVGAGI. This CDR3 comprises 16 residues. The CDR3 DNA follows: TGTGCCAGCCTACCCGGGGCCGACACCTATAATTCACCCCTCCACTTT. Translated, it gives CASLPGADTYNSPLHF.

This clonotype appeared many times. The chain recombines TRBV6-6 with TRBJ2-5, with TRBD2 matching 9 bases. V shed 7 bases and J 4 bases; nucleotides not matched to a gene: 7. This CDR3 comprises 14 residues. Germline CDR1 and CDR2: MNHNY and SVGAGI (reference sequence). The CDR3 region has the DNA TGTGCCAGCATCGAGCGGGGGGACCCAGAGACCCAGTACTTC. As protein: CASIERGDPETQYF.

CDR3 nucleotide sequence: TGCGCCAGCAGCTTAGGCGACAACACCGGGGAGCTGTTTTTT. Its translation: CASSLGDNTGELFF. The chain has TRBV5-1 and TRBJ2-2; D is unresolved. The CDR3 extends over 14 amino acids. Between the trimmed V and J ends, which lost 2 bases and 2 bases, there was a span of 7 bases. The germline V gene has CDR1 SGHRS and CDR2 YFSETQ.

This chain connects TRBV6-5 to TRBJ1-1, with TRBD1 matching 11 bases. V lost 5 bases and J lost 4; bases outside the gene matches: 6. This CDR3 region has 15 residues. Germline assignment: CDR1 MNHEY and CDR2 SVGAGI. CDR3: CASSPSGTGGTEAFF. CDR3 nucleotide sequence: TGTGCCAGCAGTCCCTCGGGGACAGGGGGCACTGAAGCTTTCTTT.

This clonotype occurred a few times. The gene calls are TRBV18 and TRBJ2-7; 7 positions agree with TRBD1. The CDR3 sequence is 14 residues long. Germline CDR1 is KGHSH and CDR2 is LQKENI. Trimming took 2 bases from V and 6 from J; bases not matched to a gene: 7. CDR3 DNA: TGTGCCAGCTCACCAACCCCGGGACAGTTCGAGCAGTACTTC. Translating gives CASSPTPGQFEQYF.

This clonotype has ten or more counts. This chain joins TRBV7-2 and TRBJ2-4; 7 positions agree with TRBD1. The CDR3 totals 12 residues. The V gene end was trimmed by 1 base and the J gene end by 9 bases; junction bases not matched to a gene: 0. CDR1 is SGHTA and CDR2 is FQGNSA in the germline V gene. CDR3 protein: CASSLGQGIQYF. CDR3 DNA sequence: TGTGCCAGCAGCTTAGGACAGGGCATTCAGTACTTC.

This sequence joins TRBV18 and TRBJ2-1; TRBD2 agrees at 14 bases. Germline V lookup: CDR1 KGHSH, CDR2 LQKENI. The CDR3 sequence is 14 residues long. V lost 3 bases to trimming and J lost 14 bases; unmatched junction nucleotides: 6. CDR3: CASSPSTTSGGEFF. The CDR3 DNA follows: TGTGCCAGCTCACCCTCTACGACTAGCGGGGGGGAGTTCTTC.

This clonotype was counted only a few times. CDR3 sequence: CASHRDRDSPLHF. CDR3 nucleotides: TGCGCCAGCCACCGGGACAGGGATTCACCCCTCCACTTT. The chain couples TRBV5-1 to TRBJ1-6; 9 bases are a match to TRBD1. Looked up from germline, CDR1 is SGHRS and CDR2 is YFSETQ. The junction had 4 bases not matched to a gene; V was cut back by 7 bases and J by 8 bases. The CDR3 extends over 13 amino acids.

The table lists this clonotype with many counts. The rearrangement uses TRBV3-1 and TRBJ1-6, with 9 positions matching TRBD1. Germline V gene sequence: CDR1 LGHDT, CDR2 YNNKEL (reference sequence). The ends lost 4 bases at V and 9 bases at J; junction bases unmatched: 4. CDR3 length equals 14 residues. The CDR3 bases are TGTGCCAGCAGCCTCATGACAGGGGGTTCACCCCTCCACTTT. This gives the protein CASSLMTGGSPLHF. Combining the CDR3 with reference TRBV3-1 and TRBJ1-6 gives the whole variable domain DTAVSQTPKYLVTQMGNDKSIKCEQNLGHDTMYWYKQDSKKFLKIMFSYNNKELIINETVPNRFSPKSPDKAHLNLHINSLELGDSAVYFCASSLMTGGSPLHFGNGTRLTVT.

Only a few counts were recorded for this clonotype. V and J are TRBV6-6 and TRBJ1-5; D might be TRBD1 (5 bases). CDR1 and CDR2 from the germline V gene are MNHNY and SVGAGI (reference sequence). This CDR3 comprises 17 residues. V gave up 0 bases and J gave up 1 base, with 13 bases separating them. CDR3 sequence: CASSYSGFRESNQPQHF. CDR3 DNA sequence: TGTGCCAGCAGTTACTCGGGTTTCAGGGAGAGCAATCAGCCCCAGCATTTT.

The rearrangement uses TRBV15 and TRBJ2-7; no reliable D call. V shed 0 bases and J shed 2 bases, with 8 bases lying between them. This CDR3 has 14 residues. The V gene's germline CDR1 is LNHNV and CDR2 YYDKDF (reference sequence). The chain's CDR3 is CATSRDGIPYEQYF. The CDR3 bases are TGTGCCACCAGCAGAGATGGCATCCCCTACGAGCAGTACTTC.

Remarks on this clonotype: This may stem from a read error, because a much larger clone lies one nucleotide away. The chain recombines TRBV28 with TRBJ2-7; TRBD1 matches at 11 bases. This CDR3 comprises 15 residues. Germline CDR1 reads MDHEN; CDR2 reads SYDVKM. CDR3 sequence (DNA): TGTGTCAGCAGCTCAAGGACAGGGGGCCTCTACGAGCAGTACTTC. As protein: CVSSSRTGGLYEQYF.

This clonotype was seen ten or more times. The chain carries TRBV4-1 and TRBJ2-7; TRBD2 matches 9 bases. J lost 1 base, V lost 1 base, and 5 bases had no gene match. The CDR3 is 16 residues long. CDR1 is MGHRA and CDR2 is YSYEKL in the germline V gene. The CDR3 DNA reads TGCGCCAGCAGCCAAGTGACAGCGGGGGGATCCTACGAGCAGTACTTC. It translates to CASSQVTAGGSYEQYF.

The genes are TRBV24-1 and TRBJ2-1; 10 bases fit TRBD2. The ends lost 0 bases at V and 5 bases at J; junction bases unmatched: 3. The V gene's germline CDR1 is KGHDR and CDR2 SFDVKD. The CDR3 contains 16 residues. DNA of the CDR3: TGTGCCACCAGTGATTTGGGACTAGCGGACGACAATGAGCAGTTCTTC. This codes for CATSDLGLADDNEQFF.

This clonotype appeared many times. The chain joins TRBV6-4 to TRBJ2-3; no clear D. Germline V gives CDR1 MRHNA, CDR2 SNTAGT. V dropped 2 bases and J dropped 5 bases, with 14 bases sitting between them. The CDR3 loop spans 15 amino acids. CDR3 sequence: CASSDDQLGKDTQYF. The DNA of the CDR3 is TGTGCCAGCAGTGACGACCAACTGGGTAAAGATACGCAGTATTTT.

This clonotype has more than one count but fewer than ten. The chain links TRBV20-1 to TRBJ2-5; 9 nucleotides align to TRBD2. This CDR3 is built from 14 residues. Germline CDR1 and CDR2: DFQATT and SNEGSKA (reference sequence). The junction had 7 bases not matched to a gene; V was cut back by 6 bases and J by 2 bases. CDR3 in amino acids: CSAKAGGNQETQYF. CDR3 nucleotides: TGCAGTGCGAAGGCGGGGGGGAATCAAGAGACCCAGTACTTC.